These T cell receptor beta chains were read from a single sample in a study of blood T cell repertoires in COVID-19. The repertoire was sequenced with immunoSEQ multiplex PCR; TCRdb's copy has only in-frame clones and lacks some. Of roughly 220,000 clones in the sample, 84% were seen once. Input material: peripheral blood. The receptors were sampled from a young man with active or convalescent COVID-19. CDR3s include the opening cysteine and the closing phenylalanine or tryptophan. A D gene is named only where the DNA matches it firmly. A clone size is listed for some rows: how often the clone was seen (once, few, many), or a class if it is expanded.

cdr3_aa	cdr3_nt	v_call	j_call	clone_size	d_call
CASSSQGLAYGYTF	TGTGCCAGCAGCTCACAGGGATTGGCCTATGGCTACACCTTC	TRBV5-6	TRBJ1-2	-	-
CASSYGQGADYGYTF	TGTGCCAGCAGCTATGGACAGGGGGCGGACTATGGCTACACCTTC	TRBV5-5	TRBJ1-2	once	TRBD1
CASTPGGTGGNIQYF	TGTGCCAGCACTCCAGGAGGGACGGGGGGAAACATTCAGTACTTC	TRBV28	TRBJ2-4	-	TRBD2
CASSETGNTIYF	TGTGCCAGCAGTGAGACAGGAAACACCATATATTTT	TRBV28	TRBJ1-3	-	-
CAISQLAGGEQFF	TGTGCCATCAGTCAACTAGCGGGAGGCGAGCAGTTCTTC	TRBV10-3	TRBJ2-1	-	TRBD2
CATSQYNEQFF	TGTGCCACCTCCCAATACAATGAGCAGTTCTTC	TRBV24-1	TRBJ2-1	-	-
CASSVQGDGYTF	TGCGCCAGCAGCGTACAGGGCGATGGCTACACCTTC	TRBV5-1	TRBJ1-2	-	-
CASRGGQGNSPLHF	TGCGCCAGCAGGGGGGGACAGGGGAATTCACCCCTCCACTTT	TRBV10-1	TRBJ1-6	-	TRBD1
CAISTGGAAKNIQYF	TGTGCCATCAGTACAGGGGGCGCGGCCAAAAACATTCAGTACTTC	TRBV10-3	TRBJ2-4	-	TRBD1
CASSWEANTEAFF	TGTGCCAGCAGTTGGGAGGCCAACACTGAAGCTTTCTTT	TRBV6-5	TRBJ1-1	-	-
CATSRGGDTDTQYF	TGTGCCACCAGCAGAGGGGGGGACACAGATACGCAGTATTTT	TRBV15	TRBJ2-3	-	-